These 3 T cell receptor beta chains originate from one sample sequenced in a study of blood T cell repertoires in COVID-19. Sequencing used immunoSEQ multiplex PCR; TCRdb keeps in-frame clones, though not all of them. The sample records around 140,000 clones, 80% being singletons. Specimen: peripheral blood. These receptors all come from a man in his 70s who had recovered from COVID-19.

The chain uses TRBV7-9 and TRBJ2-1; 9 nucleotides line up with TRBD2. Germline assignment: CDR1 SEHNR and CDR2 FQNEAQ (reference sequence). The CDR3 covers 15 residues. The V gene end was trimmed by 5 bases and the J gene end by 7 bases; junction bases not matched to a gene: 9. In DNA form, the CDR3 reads TGTGCCAGCAGCCGAGCGGGAGGTATTGGGAATGAGCAGTTCTTC. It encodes CASSRAGGIGNEQFF.

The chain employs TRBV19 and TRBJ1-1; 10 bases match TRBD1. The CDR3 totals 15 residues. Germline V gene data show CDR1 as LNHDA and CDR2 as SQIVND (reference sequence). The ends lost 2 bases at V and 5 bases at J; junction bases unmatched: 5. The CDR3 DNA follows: TGTGCCAGTAGTATAACCCGGACAGGGGGTACTGAAGCTTTCTTT. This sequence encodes CASSITRTGGTEAFF.

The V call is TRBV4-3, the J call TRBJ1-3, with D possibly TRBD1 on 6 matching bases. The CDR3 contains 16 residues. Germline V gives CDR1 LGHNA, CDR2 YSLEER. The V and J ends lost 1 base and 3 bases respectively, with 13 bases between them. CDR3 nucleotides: TGCGCCAGCAGCCAAGCCCTAACAGGGAATGGAAACACCATATATTTT. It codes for CASSQALTGNGNTIYF.